A selection of T cell receptor beta chains follows, all from one sample in a study of T cells after yellow fever vaccination. From the 5' RACE reads, TCRdb called clonotypes with MiXCR, one entry per CDR3 protein. Of around 340,000 distinct CDR3 sequences in the sample, over 8% were seen once. Sequenced material: PBMCs, taken on the day of the first yellow fever vaccination. The origin of the receptors is a man younger than 35 who received the YFV17D yellow fever vaccine. CDR3s include the opening cysteine and the closing phenylalanine or tryptophan. The D gene is left open where the match is weak. Not every row has a clone size; where given, it reads once, few, many or a size class.

d_gene,j_gene,abundance,v_gene,CDR3nt,CDR3aa
-,TRBJ1-1,-,TRBV12-3/TRBV12-4,TGTGCCAGCCAAAGCCGGGCGAACACTGAAGCTTTCTTT,CASQSRANTEAFF
TRBD2,TRBJ2-4,few,TRBV30,TGTGCCTGGAGTTGGGACTATTCCAAAAACATTCAGTACTTC,CAWSWDYSKNIQYF
TRBD1,TRBJ1-5,many,TRBV5-1,TGTGCCAGCAGCTTAGAAGGGGGCGGTCAGCCCCAGCATTTT,CASSLEGGGQPQHF
-,TRBJ1-5,many,TRBV21-1,TGTGCCAGCAGCAGCCGGCCGCGGGGTAATCAGCCCCAGCATTTT,CASSSRPRGNQPQHF
TRBD1,TRBJ2-5,few,TRBV5-1,TGCGCCAGCAGCCCGGGACAGAACACCCAAGAGACCCAGTACTTC,CASSPGQNTQETQYF
-,TRBJ1-6,-,TRBV10-3,TGTGCCATCAGTGAGTCTTGGCAGGGGAAGGATTCACCCCTCCACTTT,CAISESWQGKDSPLHF
-,TRBJ2-5,-,TRBV7-2,TGTGCCAGCAGCCAGGGGGGTCGGGAGACCCAGTACTTC,CASSQGGRETQYF
-,TRBJ2-3,few,TRBV7-6,TGTGCCAGCGGTCGGATGGGGGGGCCGACAGATACGCAGTATTTT,CASGRMGGPTDTQYF
-,TRBJ1-2,many,TRBV7-3,TGTGCCAGCTCCGTAGGCGGGTCGTATGGCTACACCTTC,CASSVGGSYGYTF
-,TRBJ2-4,few,TRBV7-2,TGTGCCAGCCAGGGTGGGACTCGGGGGGCCAAAAACATTCAGTACTTC,CASQGGTRGAKNIQYF
-,TRBJ1-3,many,TRBV4-1,TGCGCCAGCAGCCAAGGGCGGGGAAGCTCTGGAAACACCATATATTTT,CASSQGRGSSGNTIYF
-,TRBJ2-1,few,TRBV18,TGTGCCAGCTCACCACCGAGCACAGGAGTTTTCTTCTTC,CASSPPSTGVFFF
-,TRBJ1-2,-,TRBV12-3/TRBV12-4,TGTGCCAGCAGTTTTAGGGGCAGGGGCCCCACCTTC,CASSFRGRGPTF
TRBD2,TRBJ2-5,few,TRBV12-3/TRBV12-4,TGTGCCAGCAGCTTAGCGGGGGCTAGGAGAGAGACCCAGTACTTC,CASSLAGARRETQYF
TRBD1,TRBJ2-1,few,TRBV7-9,TGTGCCAGCAGCTCATACCGGGACAGGGCCCACAATGAGCAGTTCTTC,CASSSYRDRAHNEQFF
TRBD1,TRBJ2-2,-,TRBV27,TGTGCCAGCAGTTTTCGGGACAGTACCACCGGGGAGCTGTTTTTT,CASSFRDSTTGELFF
TRBD1,TRBJ1-5,-,TRBV15,TGTGCCACCAGCAGTGAAGGGGGGACAGGGGGGGTCCTGCAGCCCCAGCATTTT,CATSSEGGTGGVLQPQHF
-,TRBJ2-5,-,TRBV24-1,TGTGCCACCAGTGACGGGAGTTCGGAGACCCAGTACTTC,CATSDGSSETQYF
-,TRBJ2-7,few,TRBV7-2,TGTGCCAGCAGCTACCGTAAGGACGAGCAGTACTTC,CASSYRKDEQYF
-,TRBJ2-2,-,TRBV19,TGTGCCAGTAGTATCCTCAGGACTGTCTCGAACACCGGGGAGCTGTTTTTT,CASSILRTVSNTGELFF
TRBD1,TRBJ1-1,-,TRBV6-1,TGTGCCAGCACTGAAGGGACAGGGTATACTGAAGCTTTCTTT,CASTEGTGYTEAFF
-,TRBJ2-5,-,TRBV30,TGTGCCTGGAGTACGAGATACCCGTCGTCCTTATCCGGGGAGACCCAGTACTTC,CAWSTRYPSSLSGETQYF
TRBD1,TRBJ1-1,few,TRBV29-1,TGCAGCGTTGAAGTGCAGGGGGTCTGGACTGAAGCTTTCTTT,CSVEVQGVWTEAFF
-,TRBJ2-7,few,TRBV12-3/TRBV12-4,TGTGCCAGCGCATCCGCCTACGAGCAGTACTTC,CASASAYEQYF
-,TRBJ1-3,few,TRBV5-1,TGCGCCAGCAGCTTGGCCGCGGCGTCCTCTGGAAACACCATATATTTT,CASSLAAASSGNTIYF
-,TRBJ2-5,many,TRBV2,TGTGCCAGCAGTGAAAGGCGGTACCAAGAGACCCAGTACTTC,CASSERRYQETQYF
TRBD2,TRBJ2-1,-,TRBV3-1,TGTGCCAGCAGCCAAGATCCCTTAGCGGGTGCTTCCTACAATGAGCAGTTCTTC,CASSQDPLAGASYNEQFF
-,TRBJ2-3,-,TRBV5-1,TGCGCCAGCAGCAGGTCGACTAGCACAGATACGCAGTATTTT,CASSRSTSTDTQYF
-,TRBJ1-4,-,TRBV18,TGTGCCAGCTCACCACAGAGGAGTAATGAAAAACTGTTTTTT,CASSPQRSNEKLFF
TRBD1,TRBJ2-3,few,TRBV19,TGTGCCAGTAGGCAGGGGGCCACAGATACGCAGTATTTT,CASRQGATDTQYF
-,TRBJ1-5,-,TRBV19,TGTGCCAGTAGTATCGAGGTTTTCCAGCCCCAGCATTTT,CASSIEVFQPQHF
TRBD1,TRBJ1-4,few,TRBV7-9,TGTGCCAGCAGCTTTGGACAGGCATCTAATGAAAAACTGTTTTTT,CASSFGQASNEKLFF
TRBD2,TRBJ2-5,many,TRBV7-9,TGTGCCAGCAGCTTACGTGCTAGCGGGGGCCGAGAGACCCAGTACTTC,CASSLRASGGRETQYF
TRBD1,TRBJ2-1,-,TRBV30,TGTGCCTGGAGTACCGGGACAGGGGGCGTCGAGCAGTTCTTC,CAWSTGTGGVEQFF
TRBD1,TRBJ1-2,-,TRBV3-1,TGTGCCAGCAGCCAGGCGGACAGGGGAGACGGCTACACCTTC,CASSQADRGDGYTF
TRBD1,TRBJ1-5,many,TRBV3-1,TGTGCCAGCAGCCAGACCCGGGACAGGTCCCATCAGCCCCAGCATTTT,CASSQTRDRSHQPQHF
-,TRBJ2-3,-,TRBV7-9,TGTGCCAGCAGCGGAGTGGGCCGACAGGGCACAGATACGCAGTATTTT,CASSGVGRQGTDTQYF
-,TRBJ2-7,-,TRBV20-1,TGCAGTGCTAGAGATTTCACCAAGGTCGAGCAGTACTTC,CSARDFTKVEQYF
-,TRBJ2-3,-,TRBV7-6,TGTGCCAGCAGCTTAATGTCTGGTAGTAATACGCAGTATTTT,CASSLMSGSNTQYF
-,TRBJ2-1,-,TRBV6-2/TRBV6-3,TGTGCCAGCAGTTACTCTGGAGCTAGTTACAATGAGCAGTTCTTC,CASSYSGASYNEQFF
TRBD1,TRBJ1-1,few,TRBV6-1,TGTGCCAGCAGCGACAGGGTGAGGACTGAAGCTTTCTTT,CASSDRVRTEAFF
-,TRBJ2-7,few,TRBV7-9,TGTGCCAGCAGCTTAGCCGGGACCCACGAGCAGTACTTC,CASSLAGTHEQYF
TRBD2,TRBJ2-3,few,TRBV15,TGTGCCACCAGCAGAGTGGGGGGGACAGATACGCAGTATTTT,CATSRVGGTDTQYF
-,TRBJ2-3,-,TRBV5-6,TGTGCCAGCAGCTCCCTGGCATTCTACAGCACAGATACGCAGTATTTT,CASSSLAFYSTDTQYF
TRBD1,TRBJ1-2,-,TRBV7-3,TGTGCCAGCAGTCCAGGACAGGGTCAGGGCTACACCTTC,CASSPGQGQGYTF
TRBD1,TRBJ1-2,many,TRBV7-2,TGTGCCAGCCATTCCGGGACAGGGGATGGCTACACCTTC,CASHSGTGDGYTF
TRBD1,TRBJ1-5,-,TRBV28,TGTGCCAGCAGTTTCGGGGACAGGGGCGGTCAGCCCCAGCATTTT,CASSFGDRGGQPQHF
TRBD2,TRBJ2-5,few,TRBV4-2,TGTGCCAGCAGCCAAGATAGGGAATCTAGCGGGGGCTTACAAGAGACCCAGTACTTC,CASSQDRESSGGLQETQYF
-,TRBJ2-7,many,TRBV4-3,TGCGCCAGCAGCCAAGATCCAGGGAGGCACGAGCAGTACTTC,CASSQDPGRHEQYF
TRBD1,TRBJ2-4,-,TRBV2,TGTGCCAGCAGTATAGACAGGGGGCGGTACATTCAGTACTTC,CASSIDRGRYIQYF
-,TRBJ2-5,-,TRBV7-2,TGTGCCAGCAGCTTAGTTGGGACGCAAAAAGTAGAGACCCAGTACTTC,CASSLVGTQKVETQYF
-,TRBJ2-2,many,TRBV7-9,TGTGCCAGCAGCTTAGTGTATTCGAACACCGGGGAGCTGTTTTTT,CASSLVYSNTGELFF
-,TRBJ2-2,few,TRBV2,TGTGCCAGCAGCAGGACATCGAACACCGGGGAGCTGTTTTTT,CASSRTSNTGELFF
TRBD2,TRBJ2-3,-,TRBV15,TGTGCCACCAGCAGAGAAAGCGGGGGGGGCATAATGGCGCAGTATTTT,CATSRESGGGIMAQYF
-,TRBJ1-5,-,TRBV12-3/TRBV12-4,TGTGCCAGCACCCCGAGCGGGGCGCGGGTTAGCAATCAGCCCCAGCATTTT,CASTPSGARVSNQPQHF
-,TRBJ2-5,-,TRBV29-1,TGCAGCGTTGAAGGAGGGTTACGGGAGACCCAGTACTTC,CSVEGGLRETQYF
TRBD2,TRBJ2-1,-,TRBV15,TGTGCCACCAGCAGAGATAGAGTAGCGGGGGACAATGAGCAGTTCTTC,CATSRDRVAGDNEQFF
TRBD1,TRBJ2-2,few,TRBV28,TGTGCCAGCAGTTTCTTGGCAGGGGGCCCCGGGGAGCTGTTTTTT,CASSFLAGGPGELFF
TRBD1,TRBJ2-5,-,TRBV29-1,TGCAGCGCTCCGGACAGGGAATCGGAGACCCAGTACTTC,CSAPDRESETQYF
-,TRBJ1-1,few,TRBV6-2/TRBV6-3,TGTGCCAGCAGAAGTCAGGCGGTCAAGGTCACTGAAGCTTTCTTT,CASRSQAVKVTEAFF